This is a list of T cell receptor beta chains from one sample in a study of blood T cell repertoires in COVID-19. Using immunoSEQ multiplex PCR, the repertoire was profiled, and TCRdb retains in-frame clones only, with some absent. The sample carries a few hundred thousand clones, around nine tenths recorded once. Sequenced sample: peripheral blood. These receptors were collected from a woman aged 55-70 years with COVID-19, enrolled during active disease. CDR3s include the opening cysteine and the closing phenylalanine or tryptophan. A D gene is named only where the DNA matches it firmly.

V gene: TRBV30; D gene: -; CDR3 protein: CAWSVPPPYYPNTEAFF
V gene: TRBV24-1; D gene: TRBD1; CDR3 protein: CATSDSRQGNTGELFF
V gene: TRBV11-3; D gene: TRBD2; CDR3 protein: CASSLFAGAYEQYF
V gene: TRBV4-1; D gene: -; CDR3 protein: CASSQVGRQLVGYTF
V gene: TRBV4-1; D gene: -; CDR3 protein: CASSQDILQYQETQYF
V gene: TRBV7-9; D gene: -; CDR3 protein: CASRGLTDTQYF
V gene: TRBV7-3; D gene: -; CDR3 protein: CASSLMGLANEQFF
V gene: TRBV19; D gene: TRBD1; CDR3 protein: CASSRGQGTNEKLFF
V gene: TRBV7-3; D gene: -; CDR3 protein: CASSLMRETQYF
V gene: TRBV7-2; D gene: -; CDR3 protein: CASNRGYYGYTF
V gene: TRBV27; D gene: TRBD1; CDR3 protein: CASTVFGGTGVFTDTQYF
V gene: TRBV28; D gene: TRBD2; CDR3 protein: CASRGGGTDYEQYF
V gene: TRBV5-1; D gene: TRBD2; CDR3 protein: CASSGGLAGEYRAETQYF
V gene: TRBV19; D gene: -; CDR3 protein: CASSLGDYGYTF
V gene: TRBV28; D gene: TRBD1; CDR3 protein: CASSLADRVRLNEQFF
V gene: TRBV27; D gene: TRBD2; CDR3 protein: CASRIGTRDEQYF
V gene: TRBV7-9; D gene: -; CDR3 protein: CASSLGHPLYQETQYF
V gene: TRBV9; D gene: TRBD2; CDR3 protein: CASSGLTSGSTDTQYF
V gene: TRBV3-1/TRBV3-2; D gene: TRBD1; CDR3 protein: CASSQGPGGQGVKLFF
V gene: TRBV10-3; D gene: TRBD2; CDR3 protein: CAISVGVAGGRDTQYF
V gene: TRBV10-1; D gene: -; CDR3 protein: CASSPGSWGTEAFF
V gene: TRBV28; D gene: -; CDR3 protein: CASSLTWQPQHF
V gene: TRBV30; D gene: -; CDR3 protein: CAWTAGFEAFF
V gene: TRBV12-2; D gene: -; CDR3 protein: CASRRVKSDNLHEQFF
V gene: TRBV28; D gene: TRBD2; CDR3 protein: CASSTSGLAGSYEQYF
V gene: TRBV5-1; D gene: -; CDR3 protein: CASSLDGYSNQPQHF
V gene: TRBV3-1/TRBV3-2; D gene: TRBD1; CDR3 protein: CASSHGGHDRVSGNTIYF
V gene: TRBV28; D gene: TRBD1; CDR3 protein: CASRGQPYEKLFF
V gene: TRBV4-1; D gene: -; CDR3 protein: CASSHTGVGGTNTGELFF
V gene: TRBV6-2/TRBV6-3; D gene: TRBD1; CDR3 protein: CASSKAGGNTEAFF
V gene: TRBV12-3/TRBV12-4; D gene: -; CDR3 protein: CASSLRSGELFF
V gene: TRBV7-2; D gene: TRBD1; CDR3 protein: CAGSPWTGMTYGYTF
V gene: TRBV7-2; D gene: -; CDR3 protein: CASSRGDYSNQPQHF
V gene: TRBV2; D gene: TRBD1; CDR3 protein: CASSYGTGKNTGELFF
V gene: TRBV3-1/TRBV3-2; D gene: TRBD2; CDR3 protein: CASSWTSGDNEQFF
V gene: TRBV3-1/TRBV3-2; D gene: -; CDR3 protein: CASSPLLNTEAFF
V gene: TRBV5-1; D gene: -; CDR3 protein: CASSLGTGTNTEAFF
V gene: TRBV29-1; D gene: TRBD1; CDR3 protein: CSVEASTGGMRSQETQYF
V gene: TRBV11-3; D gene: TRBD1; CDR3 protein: CASSLEGTGAPNNEQFF
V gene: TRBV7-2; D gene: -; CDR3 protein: CASSLEVAGALAKNIQYF
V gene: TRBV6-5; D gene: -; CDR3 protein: CASSQGTYGYTF
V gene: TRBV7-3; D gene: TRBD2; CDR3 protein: CASSKRLAGGGANEQFF
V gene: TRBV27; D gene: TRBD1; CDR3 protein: CASSPGQGQAQYF
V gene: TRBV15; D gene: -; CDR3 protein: CATSPHRWEGTEAFF
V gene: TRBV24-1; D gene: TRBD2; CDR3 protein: CATSVAGGQETQYF
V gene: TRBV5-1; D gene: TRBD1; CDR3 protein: CASSRGTGAYEQYF
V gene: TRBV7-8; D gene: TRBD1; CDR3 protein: CASSRFFDRDEGKPQHF
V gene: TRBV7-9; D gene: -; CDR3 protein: CASSFFLTGSGYGYTF
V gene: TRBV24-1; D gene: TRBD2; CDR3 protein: CATSPAPGGRGGTQYF
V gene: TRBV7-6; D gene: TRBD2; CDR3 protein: CASSYGLAGGDEQFF
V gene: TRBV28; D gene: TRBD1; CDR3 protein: CASRTAGTGGVYGYTF
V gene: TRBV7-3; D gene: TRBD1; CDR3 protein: CASSQQGISSYNEQFF
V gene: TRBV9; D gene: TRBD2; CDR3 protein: CASSVEGTIYEQYF
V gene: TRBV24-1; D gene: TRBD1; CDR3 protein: CATSDSTDRGGNQPQHF
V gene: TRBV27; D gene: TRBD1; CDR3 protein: CASSLYSGGRQPQHF
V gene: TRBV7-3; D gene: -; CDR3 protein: CASSLTSLGNTGELFF
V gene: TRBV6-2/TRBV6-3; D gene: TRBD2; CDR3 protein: CASSYETSGYEQYF